This T cell receptor (beta chain) was identified during a study of cytomegalovirus exposure and HLA in healthy donors. The PCR had 60 Vbeta and 13 Jbeta primers. The table came from immunoSEQ multiplex PCR; TCRdb's copy has only in-frame clones and leaves some out. The data show 150,000 or so clones, with nearly 80% seen just once and about 2.9% held by the top ten. The trim removed 5 bases at V and 10 bases at J, leaving 16 bases unmatched. CDR3 length: 15 residues. CDR1 is SEHNR, CDR2 FQNEAQ, per germline (reference sequence). The sample comprised PBMCs. This chain joins TRBV7-9 and TRBJ1-1; 7 bases line up with TRBD1. The sequence was collected from a man between 40 and 49 years old in good health and CMV-seropositive. For the CDR3, the DNA is TGTGCCAGCAGCCCTGAACTGACAGGGTCCTTCGTAGCTTTCTTT. Translation: CASSPELTGSFVAFF.